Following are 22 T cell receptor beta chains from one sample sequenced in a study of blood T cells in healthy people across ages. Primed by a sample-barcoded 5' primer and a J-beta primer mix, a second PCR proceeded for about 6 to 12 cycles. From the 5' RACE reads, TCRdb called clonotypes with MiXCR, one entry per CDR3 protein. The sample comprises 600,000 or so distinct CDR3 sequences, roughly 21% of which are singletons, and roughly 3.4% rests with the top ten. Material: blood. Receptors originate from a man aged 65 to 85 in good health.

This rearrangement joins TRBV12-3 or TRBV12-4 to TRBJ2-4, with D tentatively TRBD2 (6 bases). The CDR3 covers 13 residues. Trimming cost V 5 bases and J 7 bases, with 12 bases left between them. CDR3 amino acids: CASSPGRTNIQYF. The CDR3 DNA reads TGTGCCAGCAGTCCGGGGAGGACGAACATTCAGTACTTC.

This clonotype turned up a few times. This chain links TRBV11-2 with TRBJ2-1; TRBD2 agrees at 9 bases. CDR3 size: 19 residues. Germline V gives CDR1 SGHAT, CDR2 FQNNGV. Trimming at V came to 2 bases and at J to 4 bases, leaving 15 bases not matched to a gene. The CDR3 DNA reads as TGTGCCAGCAGCTTAAGGGGGGGGACTAGCTCGGCTTCTTACAATGAGCAGTTCTTC. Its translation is CASSLRGGTSSASYNEQFF.

Here the CDR3 DNA reads TGTGCCAGCAGGCACCACGGACGAGCGGGAGGAGGACAAGAGACCCAGTACTTC. Its protein product is CASRHHGRAGGGQETQYF. V gene TRBV6-1 combines with J gene TRBJ2-5; 9 bases agree with TRBD2. This CDR3 has 18 residues. V trimming: 6 bases; J trimming: 2 bases; junction bases outside the gene matches: 16. Germline-derived CDR1 and CDR2 are MNHNS and SASEGT.

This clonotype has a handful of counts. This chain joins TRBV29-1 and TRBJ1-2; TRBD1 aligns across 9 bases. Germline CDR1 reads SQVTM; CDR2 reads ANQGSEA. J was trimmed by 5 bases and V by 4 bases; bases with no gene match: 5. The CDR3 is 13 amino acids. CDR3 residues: CSVAGQGWYGYTF. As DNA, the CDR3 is TGCAGCGTTGCGGGACAGGGATGGTATGGCTACACCTTC.

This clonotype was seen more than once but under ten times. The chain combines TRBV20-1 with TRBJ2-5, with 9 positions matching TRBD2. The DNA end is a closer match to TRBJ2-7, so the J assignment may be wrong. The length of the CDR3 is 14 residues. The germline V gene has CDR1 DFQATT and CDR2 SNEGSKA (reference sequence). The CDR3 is CSAEQTSGTYEQYF. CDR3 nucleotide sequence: TGCAGTGCTGAACAGACTAGCGGAACCTACGAGCAGTACTTC.

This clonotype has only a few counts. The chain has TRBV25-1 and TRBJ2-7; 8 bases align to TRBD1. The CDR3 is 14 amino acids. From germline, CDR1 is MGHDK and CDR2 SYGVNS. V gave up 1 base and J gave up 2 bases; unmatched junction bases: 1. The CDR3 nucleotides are TGTGCCAGCAGTGAATTGGACAGGGCCTACGAGCAGTACTTC. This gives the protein CASSELDRAYEQYF.

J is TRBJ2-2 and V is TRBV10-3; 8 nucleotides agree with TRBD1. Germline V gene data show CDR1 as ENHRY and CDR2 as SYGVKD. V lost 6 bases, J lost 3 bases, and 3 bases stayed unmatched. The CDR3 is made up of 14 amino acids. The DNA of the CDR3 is TGTGCCATCAGGATGACAGGGGACACCGGGGAGCTGTTTTTT. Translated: CAIRMTGDTGELFF.

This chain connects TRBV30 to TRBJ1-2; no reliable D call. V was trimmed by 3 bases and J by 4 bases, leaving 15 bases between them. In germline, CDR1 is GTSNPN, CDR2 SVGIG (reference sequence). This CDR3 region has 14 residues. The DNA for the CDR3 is TGTGCCTGGAGGCGGACCGCCAAGGGCTATGGCTACACCTTC. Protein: CAWRRTAKGYGYTF.

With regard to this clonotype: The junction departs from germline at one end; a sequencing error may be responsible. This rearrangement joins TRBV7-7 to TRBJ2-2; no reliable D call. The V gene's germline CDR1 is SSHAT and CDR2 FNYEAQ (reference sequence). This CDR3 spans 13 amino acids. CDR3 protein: CASSFGAVGELFF. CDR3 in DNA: TGTGCTAGCAGCTTTGGTGCTGTCGGGGAGCTGTTTTTT.

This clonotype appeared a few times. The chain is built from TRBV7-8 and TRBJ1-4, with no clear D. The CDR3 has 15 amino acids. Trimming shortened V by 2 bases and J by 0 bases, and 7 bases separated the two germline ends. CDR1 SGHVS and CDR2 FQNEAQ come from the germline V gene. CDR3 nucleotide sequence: TGTGCCAGCAGCTTAATGAAAGCAACTAATGAAAAACTGTTTTTT. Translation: CASSLMKATNEKLFF.

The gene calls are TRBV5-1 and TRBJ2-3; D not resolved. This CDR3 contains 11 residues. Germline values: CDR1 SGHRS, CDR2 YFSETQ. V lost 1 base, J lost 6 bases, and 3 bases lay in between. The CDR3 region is CASSLHDTQYF. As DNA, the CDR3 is TGCGCCAGCAGCTTGCACGATACGCAGTATTTT.

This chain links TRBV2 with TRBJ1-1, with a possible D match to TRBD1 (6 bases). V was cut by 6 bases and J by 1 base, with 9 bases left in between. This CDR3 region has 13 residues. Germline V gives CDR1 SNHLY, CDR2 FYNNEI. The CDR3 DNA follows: TGTGCCAGCAGCAAGGGGGGGAACACTGAAGCTTTCTTT. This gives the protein CASSKGGNTEAFF.

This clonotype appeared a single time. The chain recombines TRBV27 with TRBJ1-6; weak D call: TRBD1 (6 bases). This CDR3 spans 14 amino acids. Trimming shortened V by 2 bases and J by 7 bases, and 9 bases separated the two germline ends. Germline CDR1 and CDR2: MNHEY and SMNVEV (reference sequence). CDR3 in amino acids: CASSLIGGNSPLHF. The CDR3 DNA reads TGTGCCAGCAGTTTAATAGGGGGGAATTCACCCCTCCACTTT.

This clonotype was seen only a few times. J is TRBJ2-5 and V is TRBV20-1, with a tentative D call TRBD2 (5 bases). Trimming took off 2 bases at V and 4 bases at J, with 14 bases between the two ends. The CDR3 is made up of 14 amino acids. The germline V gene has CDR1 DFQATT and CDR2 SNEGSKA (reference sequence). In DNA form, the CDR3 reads TGCAGTGCTAGACCCCCGGGGATTTCAGAGACCCAGTACTTC. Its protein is CSARPPGISETQYF.

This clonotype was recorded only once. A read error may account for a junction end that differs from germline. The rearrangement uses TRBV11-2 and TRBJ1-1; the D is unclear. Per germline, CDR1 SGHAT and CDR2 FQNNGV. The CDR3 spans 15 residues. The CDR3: CASSIDIYVGTEAFF. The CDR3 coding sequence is TGTGCCAGCAGCATAGACATTTATGTTGGTACTGAAGCTTTCTTT.

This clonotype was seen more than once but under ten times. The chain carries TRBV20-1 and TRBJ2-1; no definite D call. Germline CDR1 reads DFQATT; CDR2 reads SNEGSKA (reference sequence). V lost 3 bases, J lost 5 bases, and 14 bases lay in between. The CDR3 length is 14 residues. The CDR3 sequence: CSASGGYANNEQFF. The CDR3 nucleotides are TGCAGTGCTAGTGGTGGATACGCTAACAATGAGCAGTTCTTC.

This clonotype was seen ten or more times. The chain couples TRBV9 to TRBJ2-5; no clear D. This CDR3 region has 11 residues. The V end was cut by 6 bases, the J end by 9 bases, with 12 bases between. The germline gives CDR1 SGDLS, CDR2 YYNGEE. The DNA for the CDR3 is TGTGCCAGCAAGAAAGTGGCGGCCCAGTACTTC. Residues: CASKKVAAQYF.

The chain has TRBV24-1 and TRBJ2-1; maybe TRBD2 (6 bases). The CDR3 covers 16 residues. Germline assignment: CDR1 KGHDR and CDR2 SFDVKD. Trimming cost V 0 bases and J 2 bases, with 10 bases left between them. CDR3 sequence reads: CATSDLYGSTYNEQFF. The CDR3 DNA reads TGTGCCACCAGTGATTTGTACGGGAGCACCTACAATGAGCAGTTCTTC.

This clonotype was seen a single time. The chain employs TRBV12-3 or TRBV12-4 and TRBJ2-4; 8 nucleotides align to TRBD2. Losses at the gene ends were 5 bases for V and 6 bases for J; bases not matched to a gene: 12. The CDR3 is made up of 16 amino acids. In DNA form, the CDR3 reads TGTGCCAGCAGTCGGAGCGGGAGAGGATCGGGAAACATTCAGTACTTC. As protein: CASSRSGRGSGNIQYF.

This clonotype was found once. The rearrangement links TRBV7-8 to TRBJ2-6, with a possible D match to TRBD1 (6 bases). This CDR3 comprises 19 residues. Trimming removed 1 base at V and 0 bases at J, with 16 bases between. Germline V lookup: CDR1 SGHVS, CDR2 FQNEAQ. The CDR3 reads CASSLGGRGFPSGANVLTF. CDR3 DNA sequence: TGTGCCAGCAGCTTAGGTGGCAGGGGTTTCCCCTCTGGGGCCAACGTCCTGACTTTC.

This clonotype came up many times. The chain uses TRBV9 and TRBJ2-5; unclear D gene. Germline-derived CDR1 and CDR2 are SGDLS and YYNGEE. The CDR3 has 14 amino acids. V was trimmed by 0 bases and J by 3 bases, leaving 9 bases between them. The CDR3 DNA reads TGTGCCAGCAGCGTAGGAACTACTAAAGAGACCCAGTACTTC. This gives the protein CASSVGTTKETQYF.

The CDR3 loop is CASSLALGGHAAGELFF. As DNA, the CDR3 is TGTGCCAGCAGCTTAGCCCTCGGGGGCCACGCGGCCGGGGAGCTGTTTTTT. The chain joins TRBV7-9 to TRBJ2-2; D might be TRBD1 or TRBD2, each matching 6 bases. Germline V gene data show CDR1 as SEHNR and CDR2 as FQNEAQ (reference sequence). V gave up 0 bases and J gave up 6 bases, with 17 bases separating them. The CDR3 is 17 amino acids.